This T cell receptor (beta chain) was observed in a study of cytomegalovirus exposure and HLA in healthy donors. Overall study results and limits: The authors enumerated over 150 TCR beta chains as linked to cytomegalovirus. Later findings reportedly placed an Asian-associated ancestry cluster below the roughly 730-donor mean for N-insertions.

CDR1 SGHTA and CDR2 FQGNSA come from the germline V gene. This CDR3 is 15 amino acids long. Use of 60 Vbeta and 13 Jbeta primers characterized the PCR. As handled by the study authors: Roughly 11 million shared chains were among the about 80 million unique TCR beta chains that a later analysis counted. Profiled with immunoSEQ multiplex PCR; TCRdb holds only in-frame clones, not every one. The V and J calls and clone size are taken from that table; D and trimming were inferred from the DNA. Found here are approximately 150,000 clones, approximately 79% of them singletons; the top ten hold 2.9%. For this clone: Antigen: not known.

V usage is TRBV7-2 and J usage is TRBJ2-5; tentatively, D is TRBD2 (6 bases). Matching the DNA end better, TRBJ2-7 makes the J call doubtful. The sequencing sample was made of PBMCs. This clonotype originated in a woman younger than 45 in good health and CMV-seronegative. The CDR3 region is CASSLTGGRSYEQYF. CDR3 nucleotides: TGTGCCAGCAGCTTAACCGGGGGACGCTCCTACGAGCAGTACTTC.